These 21 T cell receptor beta chains were sequenced from one sample in a study of CD8+ T cells in alopecia areata (dated 2018 in TCRdb). Library prep was done by the immunoSEQ multiplex PCR assay. RNA was extracted from all samples and reverse transcribed into cDNA, which served as template for TCR sequencing. The table comes from immuneACCESS by way of TCRdb, which keeps in-frame sequences with V and J called. Part of the clones is missing from these tables; in studies checked, under half for an unresolved V gene and the rest for unknown reasons. The sample table records roughly 120,000 clones; more than 30% of these occur just once. The ten largest clones capture 2.5% to 3.5% of the sample. Input material: CD4+ T cells sorted from blood. The receptors come from a human donor with alopecia areata.

This chain connects TRBV7-2 to TRBJ1-6; possible D gene TRBD1, 5 bases. Trimming took off 0 bases at V and 7 bases at J, with 13 bases between the two ends. This CDR3 is built from 16 residues. CDR1 is SGHTA and CDR2 is FQGNSA in the germline V gene. CDR3 amino acids: CASSLAWQGVNSPLHF. The CDR3 DNA reads TGTGCCAGCAGCTTAGCGTGGCAGGGAGTAAATTCACCCCTCCACTTT.

A few counts support this clone. The genes are TRBV29-1 and TRBJ2-5, with TRBD1 matching 8 bases. The J call may be in error: the DNA end matches TRBJ2-7 better. In germline, CDR1 is SQVTM, CDR2 ANQGSEA. The CDR3 is 12 residues long. The CDR3 here is CSAATGAYEQYF. The CDR3 DNA follows: TGCAGCGCAGCGACAGGGGCCTACGAGCAGTACTTC.

The V gene is TRBV2, the J gene TRBJ1-2; D may be TRBD1 (6 bases). There are 12 residues in the CDR3. CDR1 and CDR2 (germline): SNHLY, FYNNEI. Trimming stripped 6 bases from V and 6 bases from J, with 11 bases between. CDR3 nucleotides: TGTGCCAGCAGGGATAGGGGGGATGGCTACACCTTC. Encoded protein: CASRDRGDGYTF.

This chain joins TRBV5-1 and TRBJ2-7; 15 nucleotides agree with TRBD2. CDR1 SGHRS and CDR2 YFSETQ come from the germline V gene. The CDR3 spans 17 residues. V shed 7 bases, J shed 0 bases, and the junction held 8 bases outside the gene matches. The CDR3 loop is CASPSGTSGRISYEQYF. The CDR3 DNA reads TGCGCCAGCCCTTCCGGGACTAGCGGGAGGATCTCCTACGAGCAGTACTTC.

This chain joins TRBV7-9 and TRBJ2-7; D may be TRBD1 (5 bases). This CDR3 region has 14 residues. V lost 5 bases to trimming and J lost 0 bases, with 11 bases between them. CDR1 is SEHNR and CDR2 is FQNEAQ in the germline V gene (reference sequence). The CDR3 sequence: CASSPLTDSYEQYF. CDR3 sequence (DNA): TGTGCCAGCAGCCCCTTGACAGACTCCTACGAGCAGTACTTC. Together with reference TRBV7-9 and TRBJ2-7, the CDR3 gives the full variable domain: DTGVSQNPRHKITKRGQNVTFRCDPISEHNRLYWYRQTLGQGPEFLTYFQNEAQLEKSRLLSDRFSAERPKGSFSTLEIQRTEQGDSAMYLCASSPLTDSYEQYFGPGTRLTVT.

This chain links TRBV5-1 with TRBJ1-1, with 9 bases matching TRBD1. Trimming at V came to 0 bases and at J to 4 bases, leaving 4 bases not matched to a gene. The V gene's germline CDR1 is SGHRS and CDR2 YFSETQ. The CDR3 has 15 residues. The CDR3 nucleotides read TGCGCCAGCAGCTTGGAGAGACAGGGGGGCACTGAAGCTTTCTTT. Encoded protein: CASSLERQGGTEAFF.

This clone was detected a few times. The sample has other DNA sequences that encode this CDR3 too. J is TRBJ2-2 and V is TRBV29-1; tentatively, D is TRBD1 (5 bases). CDR3 length: 13 amino acids. The V end lost 4 bases, the J end lost 5 bases, and 11 bases lay between the germline ends. Looked up from germline, CDR1 is SQVTM and CDR2 is ANQGSEA. The CDR3 bases are TGCAGCGTTGGCCAGGGTAGTACCGGGGAGCTGTTTTTT. It codes for CSVGQGSTGELFF.

This clone has only a few counts. V and J are TRBV29-1 and TRBJ1-1, with 8 bases aligning to TRBD1. Germline V gene lookup returns CDR1 SQVTM and CDR2 ANQGSEA. The CDR3 consists of 15 residues. Trimming took 3 bases from V and 1 from J; bases not matched to a gene: 7. CDR3 region: CSVERTGTKNTEAFF. CDR3 nucleotides: TGCAGCGTTGAGAGGACAGGGACTAAGAACACTGAAGCTTTCTTT.

This clone has only a few counts. The rearrangement links TRBV29-1 to TRBJ2-1; 9 nucleotides agree with TRBD2. V gave up 6 bases and J gave up 8 bases; unmatched junction bases: 20. CDR1 SQVTM and CDR2 ANQGSEA come from the germline V gene. This CDR3 spans 17 amino acids. The CDR3 bases are TGCAGCGTCGCCGCGGTCCGGGCGGGAGGGTTCCGAGATGAGCAGTTCTTC. Translating it yields CSVAAVRAGGFRDEQFF.

The V gene is TRBV29-1, the J gene TRBJ2-3; 11 bases are a match to TRBD2. The trim removed 6 bases at V and 6 bases at J, leaving 11 bases unmatched. This CDR3 spans 15 amino acids. The V gene's germline CDR1 is SQVTM and CDR2 ANQGSEA. The chain's CDR3 is CSVLGLAGLSDTQYF. As DNA, the CDR3 is TGCAGCGTACTCGGACTAGCGGGTTTGTCCGATACGCAGTATTTT.

V usage is TRBV7-6 and J usage is TRBJ2-1, with D tentatively TRBD2 (6 bases). Per germline, CDR1 SGHVS and CDR2 FNYEAQ. V shed 5 bases and J shed 8 bases, with 16 bases lying between them. This CDR3 has 14 amino acids. The CDR3 here is CASSERLVSDEQFF. Written as DNA, the CDR3 is TGTGCCAGCAGCGAACGACTAGTTTCCGATGAGCAGTTCTTC.

This sequence joins TRBV10-3 and TRBJ2-5; TRBD1 matches at 8 bases. V dropped 3 bases and J dropped 0; count of bases not matched to a gene: 6. Looked up from germline, CDR1 is ENHRY and CDR2 is SYGVKD. The CDR3 runs to 16 residues. The CDR3 is CAISEGTGGYQETQYF. The CDR3 region has the DNA TGTGCCATCAGTGAAGGGACAGGAGGGTACCAAGAGACCCAGTACTTC.

V gene TRBV7-2 combines with J gene TRBJ2-1, with 7 bases lining up with TRBD2. The CDR3 totals 13 residues. V lost 5 bases, J lost 6 bases, and 4 bases stayed unmatched. Germline lookup yields CDR1 SGHTA and CDR2 FQGNSA. The CDR3 DNA is TGTGCCAGCAGCCCTCGACTAGCCAATGAGCAGTTCTTC. Amino acid sequence: CASSPRLANEQFF.

V usage is TRBV4-1 and J usage is TRBJ1-5, with D unclear. Trimming removed 1 base at V and 7 bases at J, with 5 bases between. CDR3 length: 12 amino acids. Looked up from germline, CDR1 is MGHRA and CDR2 is YSYEKL. The CDR3 spells CASSQAGQPQHF. The CDR3 DNA reads TGCGCCAGCAGCCAAGCTGGGCAGCCCCAGCATTTT.

Only a few counts were recorded for this clone. The genes are TRBV28 and TRBJ1-6, with D possibly matching TRBD1 (5 bases). CDR3 length: 14 residues. In germline, CDR1 is MDHEN, CDR2 SYDVKM. The V and J ends lost 2 bases and 10 bases respectively, with 12 bases between them. The CDR3 DNA sequence: TGTGCCAGCAGTTTAACCGGGGCCCAATCACCCCTCCACTTT. Its protein product is CASSLTGAQSPLHF. Variable domain in full (rest from reference TRBV28 and TRBJ1-6): DVKVTQSSRYLVKRTGEKVFLECVQDMDHENMFWYRQDPGLGLRLIYFSYDVKMKEKGDIPEGYSVSREKKERFSLILESASTNQTSMYLCASSLTGAQSPLHFGNGTRLTVT.

This clone occurred a few times. The CDR3 DNA follows: TGTGCCAGCAGATCCGGGACATACTATGAAAACATTCAGTACTTC. Residues: CASRSGTYYENIQYF. This rearrangement joins TRBV5-7 to TRBJ2-4; perhaps TRBD1 as D (6 bases). TRBV5-7 qualifies as an ORF whose function is uncertain. V gave up 5 bases and J gave up 5 bases, with 17 bases separating them. The CDR3 spans 15 residues.

J is TRBJ2-5 and V is TRBV27, with a possible D match to TRBD1 (6 bases). Germline assignment: CDR1 MNHEY and CDR2 SMNVEV (reference sequence). The CDR3 totals 14 residues. Trimming shortened V by 4 bases and J by 2 bases, and 11 bases separated the two germline ends. The CDR3, as DNA: TGTGCCAGCAGTTCACACAGGGAACAAGAGACCCAGTACTTC. It encodes CASSSHREQETQYF.

V is TRBV29-1 and J is TRBJ2-1; 8 positions agree with TRBD2. CDR1 is SQVTM, CDR2 ANQGSEA, per germline. The ends lost 5 bases at V and 2 bases at J; junction bases unmatched: 5. The CDR3 runs to 14 residues. The CDR3 nucleotides are TGCAGCGTTTTTTCACTAGCGGCCTACAATGAGCAGTTCTTC. As protein: CSVFSLAAYNEQFF.

This CDR3 reads CASSLATGTGGGEAFF. CDR3 DNA sequence: TGCGCCAGCAGCTTGGCCACGGGGACAGGGGGCGGTGAAGCTTTCTTT. The chain is built from TRBV5-1 and TRBJ1-1; 12 nucleotides match TRBD1. CDR3 length: 16 amino acids. Looked up from germline, CDR1 is SGHRS and CDR2 is YFSETQ. Germline trimming cut 0 bases from V and 7 bases from J; bases unmatched to any gene: 7.

The rearrangement uses TRBV29-1 and TRBJ1-5; D is unresolved. V lost 5 bases and J 2 bases, leaving 16 bases between the germline ends. The CDR3 runs to 15 residues. CDR1 and CDR2 (germline): SQVTM, ANQGSEA. The CDR3 region has the DNA TGCAGCGTTTCTGATGGGGTCCTTGGCAATCAGCCCCAGCATTTT. The encoded protein is CSVSDGVLGNQPQHF.

V gene TRBV5-1 combines with J gene TRBJ2-3; 9 positions agree with TRBD1. The CDR3 runs to 16 residues. J was trimmed by 1 base and V by 4 bases; bases with no gene match: 7. Germline-derived CDR1 and CDR2 are SGHRS and YFSETQ. Written as DNA, the CDR3 is TGCGCCAGCAGCCCCCGGGACAGGGACGGCACAGATACGCAGTATTTT. It translates to CASSPRDRDGTDTQYF.